This T cell receptor (beta chain) was retrieved from a study of CD8 T cells in ankylosing spondylitis. The ends lost 0 bases at V and 6 bases at J; junction bases unmatched: 7. The CDR3 has 16 amino acids. CDR1 is SGHNT and CDR2 is YYREEE in the germline V gene (reference sequence). This clonotype has only a few counts. The antigen remains undetermined. Study-wide results and limits: From matched ankylosing spondylitis synovial fluid, disease-linked clones were reportedly recovered at significantly enriched levels. CD8+ cells made up the disease-linked clones, which were relatively rare in peripheral blood. Ankylosing spondylitis blood seemed to carry a telltale TCR beta motif made of about 8 highly homologous variants.

TCRdb re-called the 5' RACE reads through MiXCR, storing one row per CDR3 protein. The sample includes some 150,000 distinct CDR3 sequences, about an eighth of them seen just once. The sample taken for sequencing was blood, either unsorted or a sorted T cell fraction (not recorded which). The chain is built from TRBV5-4 and TRBJ2-1, with TRBD2 identical over 9 bases. The TCR was taken from a female donor with ankylosing spondylitis or in good health (not recorded which). CDR3 DNA sequence: TGTGCCAGCAGCTTGGATGGGCGGGGGGGGACCAATGAGCAGTTCTTC. Its translation is CASSLDGRGGTNEQFF.